This TCR beta chain is from a study of T cell responses to AZD1222 COVID-19 vaccine. The assay was immunoSEQ multiplex PCR, and TCRdb's table has in-frame clones only and misses some. The sample consists of 110,000 to 150,000 clones, about 92% of them appearing once. The germline V gene encodes CDR1 KGHDR and CDR2 SFDVKD. The CDR3 spans 14 residues. The V and J ends lost 4 bases and 3 bases, in that order; junction bases with no gene match: 5. The chain is built from TRBV24-1 and TRBJ2-7, with 7 bases matching TRBD2. This sequence was found in an adult in good health. The material was peripheral blood, obtained on day 0 of AZD1222 vaccination. CDR3 sequence (DNA): TGTGCCACCAGTGACGCGGGAGATGGCTACGAGCAGTACTTC. Protein: CATSDAGDGYEQYF.